These 9 T cell receptor beta chains were all obtained from the same sample, sequenced in a study of blood T cells in healthy people across ages. A second PCR of 7 to 11 cycles used a sample-barcoded 5' primer and a J-beta primer mix. TCRdb called the 5' RACE reads again in MiXCR, with one record for every CDR3 protein. The repertoire includes about 750,000 distinct CDR3 sequences, about 48% of them detected once, and approximately 40% sits in the top ten. The sequenced material came from blood. Receptors were obtained from a man older than 75 in good health.

The CDR3 loop reads CASSLGSSLVYF. In DNA form, the CDR3 reads TGTGCCAGCAGCTTAGGGTCTAGCCTGGTGTATTTT. The V gene is TRBV7-2, the J gene TRBJ2-3; tentative D call: TRBD2 (5 bases). The CDR3 totals 12 residues. Germline CDR1 and CDR2: SGHTA and FQGNSA. Trimming took 1 base from V and 14 from J, leaving 13 bases between them.

This chain joins TRBV7-2 and TRBJ2-7; D unclear. In germline, CDR1 is SGHTA, CDR2 FQGNSA. Deletions cut 1 base from V and 3 bases from J, with 10 bases between. The CDR3 runs to 14 residues. The CDR3 reads CASSLDNWRYEQYF. The CDR3 nucleotides read TGTGCCAGCAGCTTAGACAACTGGCGCTACGAGCAGTACTTC.

J is TRBJ2-1 and V is TRBV7-2, with D tentatively TRBD2 (5 bases). V lost 7 bases and J 7 bases, leaving 11 bases between the germline ends. The CDR3 extends over 12 amino acids. CDR1 and CDR2 from the germline V gene are SGHTA and FQGNSA. The CDR3 here is CASIDYRNEQFF. DNA of the CDR3: TGTGCCAGCATCGACTACCGGAATGAGCAGTTCTTC. The whole variable domain, remainder taken from reference TRBV7-2 and TRBJ2-1, is GAGVSQSPSNKVTEKGKDVELRCDPISGHTALYWYRQSLGQGLEFLIYFQGNSAPDKSGLPSDRFSAERTGGSVSTLTIQRTQQEDSAVYLCASIDYRNEQFFGPGTRLTVL.

V usage is TRBV12-5 and J usage is TRBJ2-7; perhaps D is TRBD1 or TRBD2 (5 bases each). Germline V CDR1 and CDR2: LGHNT, FRNRAP. Trimming shortened V by 5 bases and J by 5 bases, and 13 bases separated the two germline ends. The CDR3 extends over 13 amino acids. CDR3 nucleotide sequence: TGTGCTAGTGGTACAGGCGGGTTGGACGAGCAGTACTTC. Protein product: CASGTGGLDEQYF.

The sample holds many counts of this clonotype. The chain employs TRBV9 and TRBJ2-1; D is unresolved. The length of the CDR3 is 11 residues. CDR1 is SGDLS and CDR2 is YYNGEE in the germline V gene. V was pared by 3 bases and J by 7 bases, with 5 bases between. The CDR3 protein is CASSAVNEQFF. In nucleotides, the CDR3 is TGTGCCAGCAGCGCGGTGAATGAGCAGTTCTTC.

The rearrangement uses TRBV4-2 and TRBJ2-1, with TRBD1 matching 10 bases. The CDR3 has 14 residues. CDR1 and CDR2 from the germline V gene are LGHNA and YNFKEQ. Unmatched junction bases numbered 8, after V lost 5 bases and J lost 10 bases. CDR3 DNA: TGTGCCAGCAGCGAAGTGGACAGGGGGAACGAGCAGTTCTTC. Its translation: CASSEVDRGNEQFF.

The CDR3 nucleotides are TGTGCCAGCAGTGAAATAGCGGGAGTGGGCGAGCAGTACTTC. As protein: CASSEIAGVGEQYF. The gene calls are TRBV2 and TRBJ2-4; TRBD2 matches 9 bases. The DNA matches TRBJ2-7 better at its end, which makes the J call doubtful. The CDR3 sequence is 14 residues long. The germline CDR1 and CDR2 sequences are SNHLY and FYNNEI.

V gene TRBV28 combines with J gene TRBJ1-1; the D gene is possibly TRBD1 (5 bases). Germline assignment: CDR1 MDHEN and CDR2 SYDVKM. This CDR3 spans 15 amino acids. V was shortened by 1 base and J by 4 bases, with 13 bases between the two germline ends. Written as DNA, the CDR3 is TGTGCCAGCAGTTTATCCCCAGGGATGAGCACTGAAGCTTTCTTT. It encodes CASSLSPGMSTEAFF.

Comment on this clonotype: A junction end diverges from the germline sequence, so it may reflect a read error. The chain recombines TRBV7-2 with TRBJ1-5; D not resolved. CDR1 SGHTA and CDR2 FQGNSA come from the germline V gene. The CDR3 has 12 amino acids. CDR3 sequence reads: CVSSSLGQPQHF. Here the CDR3 DNA reads TGTGTCAGCAGCTCCCTCGGGCAGCCCCAGCATTTT.